These T cell receptor beta chains were read from a single sample in a study of blood T cell repertoires in COVID-19. This table comes from immunoSEQ multiplex PCR, and its TCRdb copy is limited to in-frame clones, with some not included. This repertoire shows around 94,000 clones, more than 80% found once; its top ten account for approximately 4.5%. The specimen sequenced was peripheral blood. The receptors were sampled from a human donor in a cohort sampled during active COVID-19. Each CDR3 is given with its conserved first and last residue. A clone size is listed for some rows: how often the clone was seen (once, few, many), or a class if it is expanded.

>TRBV10-3|NA|TRBJ2-7
CAVGQMSYEQYF
>TRBV13|NA|TRBJ2-1
CASSREVPQFF
>TRBV27|NA|TRBJ2-4
CASSYTSGGASKNIQYF
>TRBV5-1|NA|TRBJ1-5
CASSQEPGQNQPQHF
>TRBV19|NA|TRBJ1-4
CASRLGITNEKLFF
>TRBV6-6|NA|TRBJ2-7
CASSTRSYEQYF
>TRBV19|once|TRBJ1-1
CASSATGTGGKWTEAFF
>TRBV5-1|NA|TRBJ1-2
CASSLASGDGYTF
>TRBV5-1|NA|TRBJ1-2
CASSLTPTDRVRGYTF
>TRBV4-3|NA|TRBJ1-4
CASSQGQINEKLFF
>TRBV7-6|NA|TRBJ2-3
CASSRSPPGLAGEGDTQYF
>TRBV28|NA|TRBJ2-7
CASSRGDRGTYEQYF
>TRBV10-1|NA|TRBJ2-1
CASRRTGPYNEQFF
>TRBV6-5|NA|TRBJ1-3
CASRKTAGNTIYF
>TRBV5-1|NA|TRBJ1-3
CASSGGAAGNTIYF
>TRBV27|NA|TRBJ2-1
CASSYPPSLGLAGGSYNEQFF
>TRBV4-2|NA|TRBJ1-2
CASSQADGTGGNYGYTF
>TRBV6-6|NA|TRBJ2-7
CASSYGQGIGEQYF
>TRBV5-8|NA|TRBJ1-1
CASRPTGMNTEAFF
>TRBV5-1|NA|TRBJ2-4
CASSLGQGWNIQYF
>TRBV14|NA|TRBJ2-7
CASSQTRTSGVHGNEQYF